The 22 T cell receptor beta chains in this list originate from one sample, sequenced in a study of cytomegalovirus exposure and HLA in healthy donors. PCR primers comprised 60 Vbeta and 13 Jbeta primers. TCRdb keeps only in-frame clones here, not all; method: immunoSEQ multiplex PCR. The top ten clones hold approximately 4% of a sample with roughly 150,000 clones, 77% of them seen once. Sequencing was done on a sample of PBMCs. These receptors were collected from a male donor in good health and CMV-seronegative.

This sequence joins TRBV6-1 and TRBJ2-1, with D maybe TRBD1 (6 bases). Trimming shortened V by 5 bases and J by 0 bases, and 11 bases separated the two germline ends. CDR3 length equals 15 residues. Germline values: CDR1 MNHNS, CDR2 SASEGT. For the CDR3, the DNA is TGTGCCAGCAGTAACGACAGGAGCTCCTACAATGAGCAGTTCTTC. It is translated as CASSNDRSSYNEQFF.

As regards this clone: Other DNA sequences in the same sample also yield this CDR3. The J gene is TRBJ1-3, the V gene TRBV19; weak D call: TRBD1 (5 bases). Trimming stripped 7 bases from V and 2 bases from J, with 9 bases between. CDR1 is LNHDA, CDR2 SQIVND, per germline (reference sequence). The CDR3 is 13 residues long. The chain's CDR3 is CASKGRAGNTIYF. DNA for the CDR3: TGTGCCAGTAAAGGCAGGGCTGGAAACACCATATATTTT.

This chain joins TRBV5-4 and TRBJ2-1, with 14 nucleotides matching TRBD2. The V gene's germline CDR1 is SGHNT and CDR2 YYREEE (reference sequence). This CDR3 is 14 amino acids long. The ends lost 5 bases at V and 9 bases at J; junction bases unmatched: 4. CDR3 coding DNA: TGTGCCAGCAGACTGACTAGCGGGGGGGTTGAGCAGTTCTTC. Its translation is CASRLTSGGVEQFF.

The chain recombines TRBV7-6 with TRBJ2-1; D is unresolved. The V end lost 5 bases, the J end lost 2 bases, and 10 bases lay between the germline ends. Germline V lookup: CDR1 SGHVS, CDR2 FNYEAQ. This CDR3 has 14 amino acids. CDR3 amino acids: CASSLTTTYNEQFF. In DNA, the CDR3 is TGTGCCAGCAGCCTTACGACAACCTACAATGAGCAGTTCTTC.

The chain links TRBV6-5 to TRBJ2-3; TRBD2 matches 7 bases. Germline trimming cut 8 bases from V and 2 bases from J; bases unmatched to any gene: 7. CDR3 length: 14 residues. CDR1 is MNHEY, CDR2 SVGAGI, per germline. For the CDR3, the DNA is TGTGCCAGCTCGTGGGGGGGAGACACAGATACGCAGTATTTT. Protein product: CASSWGGDTDTQYF.

The V gene is TRBV5-1, the J gene TRBJ1-2; a weak D match, TRBD1 (6 bases). The CDR3 runs 14 residues. Germline V CDR1 and CDR2: SGHRS, YFSETQ. With 0 bases removed from V and 5 bases from J, the gap between germline ends came to 11 bases. The CDR3 DNA sequence: TGCGCCAGCAGCTTGGAAGGGGGATCGTATGGCTACACCTTC. Protein sequence: CASSLEGGSYGYTF.

The CDR3 nucleotides read TGCGCCAGCAGCTTGAGGCAGTCGAGGGCCACAGATACGCAGTATTTT. It translates to CASSLRQSRATDTQYF. The V and J genes are TRBV5-1 and TRBJ2-3; a weak D match, TRBD2 (5 bases). The V end was cut by 1 base, the J end by 2 bases, with 14 bases between. The CDR3 covers 16 residues. Germline values: CDR1 SGHRS, CDR2 YFSETQ. The whole variable domain, filled in from reference TRBV5-1 and TRBJ2-3, reads KAGVTQTPRYLIKTRGQQVTLSCSPISGHRSVSWYQQTPGQGLQFLFEYFSETQRNKGNFPGRFSGRQFSNSRSEMNVSTLELGDSALYLCASSLRQSRATDTQYFGPGTRLTVL.

On this clone itself: The germline gene is not matched at one end of the junction; a read error may be the cause. The chain is built from TRBV5-6 and TRBJ1-1; 7 bases align to TRBD1. The CDR3 has 13 residues. Germline loops: CDR1 SGHDT, CDR2 YYEEEE. CDR3 sequence reads: CASSLPTGTEALF. CDR3 bases: TGTGCTAGCAGTCTACCGACAGGGACTGAAGCTCTCTTT.

The V gene is TRBV5-1, the J gene TRBJ2-3; 7 bases agree with TRBD1. The V and J ends lost 0 bases and 2 bases, in that order; junction bases with no gene match: 3. This CDR3 region has 15 residues. CDR1 and CDR2 from the germline V gene are SGHRS and YFSETQ. The CDR3 DNA sequence: TGCGCCAGCAGCTTGGTTGGGACAGCCACAGATACGCAGTATTTT. Translated, it gives CASSLVGTATDTQYF.

This clone was counted between two and nine times. The J gene is TRBJ2-1, the V gene TRBV5-1, with D perhaps TRBD2 (6 bases). Trimming pared 0 bases from V and 7 bases from J, leaving 20 bases between. Germline values: CDR1 SGHRS, CDR2 YFSETQ. This CDR3 spans 17 amino acids. The CDR3 region is CASSLEPASVDPNEQFF. CDR3 coding DNA: TGCGCCAGCAGCTTGGAGCCTGCTAGCGTGGATCCTAATGAGCAGTTCTTC.

This sequence joins TRBV29-1 and TRBJ2-7; TRBD2 matches at 8 bases. Germline CDR1 and CDR2: SQVTM and ANQGSEA. V shed 6 bases, J shed 3 bases, and the junction held 7 bases outside the gene matches. The CDR3 totals 13 residues. CDR3 DNA: TGCAGCGTAAACGGCCTAGCGGGCTACGAGCAGTACTTC. This translates into CSVNGLAGYEQYF.

The CDR3 DNA reads as TGTGCCAGCAGCTCCCGACTAGCTTCGAACACCGGGGAGCTGTTTTTT. Residues: CASSSRLASNTGELFF. The V call is TRBV7-2, the J call TRBJ2-2; 7 bases agree with TRBD2. CDR1 and CDR2 (germline): SGHTA, FQGNSA. Losses at the gene ends were 4 bases for V and 0 bases for J; bases not matched to a gene: 5. The CDR3 is 16 residues long.

The chain recombines TRBV7-2 with TRBJ2-2, with TRBD1 identical over 7 bases. Trimming at V came to 0 bases and at J to 4 bases, leaving 5 bases not matched to a gene. This CDR3 has 16 residues. Germline V gene sequence: CDR1 SGHTA, CDR2 FQGNSA. The CDR3 nucleotides are TGTGCCAGCAGCTTAGCAACAGGGGTTATCACCGGGGAGCTGTTTTTT. This encodes CASSLATGVITGELFF.

This rearrangement joins TRBV19 to TRBJ2-2; tentatively, D is TRBD2 (6 bases). Germline assignment: CDR1 LNHDA and CDR2 SQIVND (reference sequence). CDR3 length: 16 amino acids. V lost 9 bases, J lost 1 base, and 18 bases lay in between. The DNA of the CDR3 is TGTGCCAGCACTAACGGGGGAAATATGAACACCGGGGAGCTGTTTTTT. Translating it yields CASTNGGNMNTGELFF.

This chain links TRBV7-6 with TRBJ2-6; perhaps TRBD1 as D (5 bases). The CDR3 covers 19 residues. V was shortened by 5 bases and J by 0 bases, with 20 bases between the two germline ends. In germline, CDR1 is SGHVS, CDR2 FNYEAQ. The CDR3 DNA reads TGTGCCAGCAGCCTACCAGGGCACAGTCGGAGCTCTGGGGCCAACGTCCTGACTTTC. It encodes CASSLPGHSRSSGANVLTF.

The V gene is TRBV2, the J gene TRBJ1-5; TRBD1 might be the D (5 bases). The CDR3 is 14 residues long. Germline V gene data show CDR1 as SNHLY and CDR2 as FYNNEI. Trimming removed 7 bases at V and 0 bases at J, with 10 bases between. This CDR3 reads CASNRQNSNQPQHF. CDR3 DNA sequence: TGTGCCAGCAATCGACAGAATAGCAATCAGCCCCAGCATTTT.

The chain joins TRBV5-1 to TRBJ2-6; 14 nucleotides line up with TRBD2. Trimming cost V 4 bases and J 2 bases; bases outside gene matches: 8. The CDR3 is 19 residues long. Germline CDR1 is SGHRS and CDR2 is YFSETQ. CDR3 in DNA: TGCGCCAGCAGCAGCCGACTAGCGGGAGGGGAAACTGGGGCCAACGTCCTGACTTTC. Residues: CASSSRLAGGETGANVLTF.

The chain has TRBV18 and TRBJ2-5; D perhaps matches TRBD2 (5 bases). This CDR3 has 18 residues. Germline-derived CDR1 and CDR2 are KGHSH and LQKENI. The V end lost 3 bases, the J end lost 5 bases, and 25 bases lay between the germline ends. This CDR3 is CASSPRTVLGGVGETQYF. CDR3 DNA sequence: TGTGCCAGCTCACCCCGGACGGTTCTCGGAGGCGTGGGGGAGACCCAGTACTTC.

The CDR3 loop reads CASSEASDTQYF. Here the CDR3 DNA reads TGTGCCAGCAGTGAGGCATCGGATACGCAGTATTTT. The chain carries TRBV6-1 and TRBJ2-3; D remains ambiguous. The germline CDR1 and CDR2 sequences are MNHNS and SASEGT. Trimming took off 3 bases at V and 6 bases at J, with 7 bases between the two ends. The CDR3 extends over 12 amino acids.

With respect to this clone: At one boundary the junction diverges from the germline segment, which might be a read error. The gene calls are TRBV7-2 and TRBJ2-1; no definite D call. The CDR3 length is 16 residues. In germline, CDR1 is SGHTA, CDR2 FQGNSA. The CDR3 is CASSPDRRPSDNEQFF. Written as DNA, the CDR3 is TGTGCCAGCAGCCCCGATCGGCGGCCCTCCGACAATGAGCAGTTCTTC.

The chain links TRBV7-2 to TRBJ2-2; perhaps TRBD1 as D (6 bases). V shed 4 bases and J shed 8 bases, with 17 bases lying between them. The CDR3 has 15 residues. Germline loops: CDR1 SGHTA, CDR2 FQGNSA. This CDR3 reads CASSSQDSLGGELFF. CDR3 in DNA: TGTGCCAGCAGCTCACAGGACAGCCTGGGTGGGGAGCTGTTTTTT. The whole variable domain, remainder taken from reference TRBV7-2 and TRBJ2-2, is GAGVSQSPSNKVTEKGKDVELRCDPISGHTALYWYRQSLGQGLEFLIYFQGNSAPDKSGLPSDRFSAERTGGSVSTLTIQRTQQEDSAVYLCASSSQDSLGGELFFGEGSRLTVL.

The rearrangement links TRBV11-2 to TRBJ2-2; 13 bases map to TRBD2. The length of the CDR3 is 15 residues. The V and J ends lost 3 bases and 5 bases, in that order; junction bases with no gene match: 0. Germline V lookup: CDR1 SGHAT, CDR2 FQNNGV. The CDR3 here is CASSLGLAGTGELFF. The CDR3 DNA sequence: TGTGCCAGCAGCTTGGGACTAGCGGGAACCGGGGAGCTGTTTTTT.